The 11 T cell receptor beta chains reported below all come from one sample, sequenced in a study of a mutant IDH1 vaccine in newly diagnosed glioma. Time point defined: week 5, during vaccination. Each vaccine dose was 300 ug of mutant IDH1 20-mer peptide, with topical imiquimod. No antigen has been assigned to these receptors. Repertoires were generated with immunoSEQ multiplex PCR, while TCRdb's copy carries only in-frame clones and drops some. The sample yields over 45,000 clones, over 70% seen once. The material was PBMCs, obtained from a glioma patient whose treatment included an IDH1 peptide vaccine. These receptors all come from a man aged 25 to 40 with glioma.

V usage is TRBV9 and J usage is TRBJ2-5; 12 bases are shared with TRBD2. Per germline, CDR1 SGDLS and CDR2 YYNGEE. This CDR3 contains 15 residues. V was pared by 0 bases and J by 4 bases, with 1 base of the junction left unmatched. The CDR3 here is CASSVETSGGETQYF. The CDR3 region has the DNA TGTGCCAGCAGCGTAGAGACTAGCGGGGGAGAGACCCAGTACTTC.

The CDR3 DNA is TGTGCCAGTAGTATCCTCGGGACAGATAATGAAAAACTGTTTTTT. This translates into CASSILGTDNEKLFF. V gene TRBV19 combines with J gene TRBJ1-4; 7 nucleotides match TRBD1. The CDR3 runs 15 residues. CDR1 LNHDA and CDR2 SQIVND come from the germline V gene (reference sequence). The J segment lost 4 bases and the V segment lost 3 bases, leaving 5 bases of the junction unmatched.

The chain has TRBV7-6 and TRBJ1-1, with D possibly TRBD1 on 5 matching bases. Trimming shortened V by 5 bases and J by 0 bases, and 10 bases separated the two germline ends. The CDR3 has 14 residues. CDR1 and CDR2 (germline): SGHVS, FNYEAQ. The CDR3 loop reads CASSRGAMNTEAFF. As DNA, the CDR3 is TGTGCCAGCAGCAGGGGCGCGATGAACACTGAAGCTTTCTTT.

This chain joins TRBV9 and TRBJ2-3, with TRBD2 matching 14 bases. The length of the CDR3 is 17 residues. The J segment lost 0 bases and the V segment lost 3 bases, leaving 3 bases of the junction unmatched. CDR1 is SGDLS, CDR2 YYNGEE, per germline. CDR3 residues: CASSGLAGGSSTDTQYF. The CDR3 DNA reads TGTGCCAGCAGCGGACTAGCGGGGGGGTCTAGCACAGATACGCAGTATTTT.

The chain recombines TRBV5-4 with TRBJ1-2; no clear D gene. Trimming took 2 bases from V and 5 from J, leaving 10 bases between them. Germline V gene sequence: CDR1 SGHNT, CDR2 YYREEE (reference sequence). The CDR3 covers 13 residues. The CDR3 DNA is TGTGCCAGCAGCTTAAGTCTGGGGTATGGCTACACCTTC. Protein product: CASSLSLGYGYTF.

In this sample, this clone turned up a few times. This rearrangement joins TRBV28 to TRBJ1-5; unclear D gene. Germline CDR1 and CDR2: MDHEN and SYDVKM. V was shortened by 6 bases and J by 15 bases, with 15 bases between the two germline ends. This CDR3 comprises 11 residues. The CDR3 reads CASSATRKLHF. CDR3 coding DNA: TGTGCCAGCAGCGCAACAAGGAAACTGCATTTT.

This chain links TRBV5-4 with TRBJ2-1; D may be TRBD1 (5 bases). V lost 4 bases, J lost 0 bases, and 11 bases lay in between. Germline-derived CDR1 and CDR2 are SGHNT and YYREEE (reference sequence). CDR3 length equals 15 residues. The CDR3 DNA reads TGTGCCAGCAGCCCCAGACAGAGCTCCTACAATGAGCAGTTCTTC. It is translated as CASSPRQSSYNEQFF.

The CDR3 spells CASSFQDSNQPQHF. In DNA form, the CDR3 reads TGTGCCAGCAGTTTCCAGGATAGCAATCAGCCCCAGCATTTT. This chain joins TRBV6-1 and TRBJ1-5; no clear D. Deletions cut 5 bases from V and 0 bases from J, with 8 bases between. Germline CDR1 reads MNHNS; CDR2 reads SASEGT. The CDR3 runs to 14 residues.

The chain has TRBV7-9 and TRBJ1-2; TRBD1 agrees at 9 bases. Germline V gene sequence: CDR1 SEHNR, CDR2 FQNEAQ (reference sequence). This CDR3 has 16 residues. Unmatched junction bases numbered 7, after V lost 0 bases and J lost 5 bases. CDR3 amino acids: CASSLAMGQGPYGYTF. CDR3 sequence (DNA): TGTGCCAGCAGCTTAGCGATGGGACAGGGACCTTATGGCTACACCTTC.

The gene calls are TRBV28 and TRBJ2-1; 12 nucleotides align to TRBD1. This CDR3 contains 15 residues. The V and J ends lost 5 bases and 9 bases, in that order; junction bases with no gene match: 8. Germline CDR1 is MDHEN and CDR2 is SYDVKM. CDR3 sequence reads: CASSQPGTGGGEQFF. DNA of the CDR3: TGTGCCAGCAGTCAACCCGGGACAGGGGGCGGTGAGCAGTTCTTC.

This chain connects TRBV19 to TRBJ1-2; tentative D call: TRBD1 (6 bases). Trimming shortened V by 5 bases and J by 4 bases, and 11 bases separated the two germline ends. The CDR3 loop spans 13 amino acids. The V gene's germline CDR1 is LNHDA and CDR2 SQIVND (reference sequence). The CDR3 reads CASSAGGSYGYTF. The CDR3 DNA is TGTGCCAGTAGTGCCGGGGGCAGCTATGGCTACACCTTC.